The 30 T cell receptor beta chains below were found in one sample sequenced in a study of T cell repertoires in cytomegalovirus infection. TCRdb processed the reads anew with MiXCR; each CDR3 protein has one entry. The sample contains over 250,000 distinct CDR3 sequences, less than 25% of which appear only once. Antigens for these TCRs are unknown. The specimen comprised cultured PBMCs, sampled from culture after CMV antigen stimulation. The receptors were sampled from a human donor in good health (CMV status not recorded). Some clones in this sample may be carry-over from other donors' samples.

This clonotype has a handful of counts. V usage is TRBV11-2 and J usage is TRBJ2-3; D unresolved. The CDR3 length is 14 residues. Germline V gene lookup returns CDR1 SGHAT and CDR2 FQNNGV. V was clipped by 2 bases and J by 2 bases, with 8 bases between them. CDR3 nucleotide sequence: TGTGCCAGCAGCTTATATGATAACACAGATACGCAGTATTTT. It translates to CASSLYDNTDTQYF.

The V gene is TRBV27, the J gene TRBJ1-1; a possible D gene is TRBD1 (6 bases). The CDR3 runs 16 residues. Germline V CDR1 and CDR2: MNHEY, SMNVEV (reference sequence). V dropped 4 bases and J dropped 0 bases, with 15 bases sitting between them. This chain's CDR3 is CASSSATGRMNTEAFF. For the CDR3, the DNA is TGTGCCAGCAGTTCAGCTACAGGGCGGATGAACACTGAAGCTTTCTTT.

There are many counts of this clonotype. This chain uses TRBV6-1 with TRBJ2-5, with D unresolved. From germline, CDR1 is MNHNS and CDR2 SASEGT. The ends were cut back, 6 bases at V and 1 base at J, with 9 bases in the middle. CDR3 length: 13 amino acids. This chain's CDR3 is CASRHGFQETQYF. CDR3 coding DNA: TGTGCCAGCAGGCACGGGTTCCAAGAGACCCAGTACTTC.

This clonotype turned up a few times. J is TRBJ1-5 and V is TRBV6-2 or TRBV6-3; D gene ambiguous. CDR3 length equals 13 residues. V was cut by 0 bases and J by 7 bases, with 7 bases left in between. Germline CDR1 and CDR2: MNHEY and SVGEGT. The CDR3 spells CASSYSARQPQHF. CDR3 nucleotide sequence: TGTGCCAGCAGTTACTCTGCGAGACAGCCCCAGCATTTT.

This clonotype was seen a handful of times. CDR3 region: CASSQEATRLGSSYNEQFF. DNA of the CDR3: TGTGCCAGCAGCCAAGAAGCGACCAGACTAGGTAGCTCCTACAATGAGCAGTTCTTC. The J gene is TRBJ2-1, the V gene TRBV4-2; D might be TRBD2 (6 bases). The CDR3 has 19 amino acids. Germline loops: CDR1 LGHNA, CDR2 YNFKEQ. The V end was cut by 0 bases, the J end by 0 bases, with 18 bases between.

This clonotype was picked up a small number of times. The rearrangement joins TRBV28 to TRBJ2-7, with D perhaps being TRBD1 or TRBD2 (6 bases each). The CDR3 consists of 14 residues. With 6 bases removed from V and 1 base from J, the gap between germline ends came to 13 bases. The V gene's germline CDR1 is MDHEN and CDR2 SYDVKM. CDR3: CASSPGAGSYEQYV. CDR3 sequence (DNA): TGTGCCAGCAGCCCGGGGGCAGGGTCCTACGAGCAGTACGTC.

The chain recombines TRBV6-2 or TRBV6-3 with TRBJ2-2; D uncertain. The V gene lost 0 bases and the J gene lost 5 bases, with 13 bases spanning the gap. This CDR3 comprises 16 residues. Germline values: CDR1 MNHEY, CDR2 SVGEGT. The CDR3 region is CASSYSGPSGTGELFF. The CDR3 DNA sequence: TGTGCCAGCAGTTACTCAGGCCCTTCTGGGACCGGGGAGCTGTTTTTT.

This clonotype was counted only a few times. The chain recombines TRBV23-1 with TRBJ2-4; 8 bases agree with TRBD2. TRBV23-1 is reported as an ORF; its role is uncertain. The CDR3 contains 18 residues. V lost 4 bases and J lost 0; bases outside the gene matches: 11. The CDR3 sequence: CASSLGSGKPLAKNIQYF. CDR3 nucleotide sequence: TGCGCCAGCAGTCTCGGTAGCGGGAAACCGCTAGCCAAAAACATTCAGTACTTC.

The V gene is TRBV5-4, the J gene TRBJ2-3, with D possibly TRBD2 on 5 matching bases. Deletions cut 2 bases from V and 1 base from J, with 14 bases between. The CDR3 consists of 16 residues. CDR1 and CDR2 from the germline V gene are SGHNT and YYREEE (reference sequence). In DNA form, the CDR3 reads TGTGCCAGCAGCTTATCCGGGAATAGTCGCACAGATACGCAGTATTTT. Residues: CASSLSGNSRTDTQYF.

This clonotype has at least ten counts. The chain joins TRBV7-2 to TRBJ1-4; D gene ambiguous. The CDR3 contains 14 residues. CDR1 and CDR2 (germline): SGHTA, FQGNSA. Trimming took 3 bases from V and 7 from J, leaving 12 bases between them. The CDR3 here is CASSFQLVGEKLFF. CDR3 nucleotide sequence: TGTGCCAGCAGCTTTCAACTCGTTGGTGAAAAACTGTTTTTT. The whole variable domain, filled in from reference TRBV7-2 and TRBJ1-4, reads GAGVSQSPSNKVTEKGKDVELRCDPISGHTALYWYRQSLGQGLEFLIYFQGNSAPDKSGLPSDRFSAERTGGSVSTLTIQRTQQEDSAVYLCASSFQLVGEKLFFGSGTQLSVL.

The chain joins TRBV20-1 to TRBJ2-3; TRBD2 might be the D (5 bases). The V gene's germline CDR1 is DFQATT and CDR2 SNEGSKA (reference sequence). V dropped 2 bases and J dropped 1 base, with 10 bases sitting between them. The CDR3 sequence is 14 residues long. CDR3 amino acids: CSARRSEGTDTQYF. CDR3 sequence (DNA): TGCAGTGCTAGAAGGTCGGAGGGCACAGATACGCAGTATTTT.

The chain combines TRBV14 with TRBJ1-6, with a tentative D call TRBD1 (5 bases). Trimming removed 5 bases from V and 6 bases from J, with 14 bases in between. Germline assignment: CDR1 SGHDN and CDR2 FVKESK. The length of the CDR3 is 15 residues. The CDR3, as DNA: TGTGCCAGCAGCTTTGCGGGACGAAGTAATTCACCCCTCCACTTT. Its protein product is CASSFAGRSNSPLHF.

This clonotype has a count of ten or more. This sequence joins TRBV7-2 and TRBJ2-5; tentatively, D is TRBD2 (5 bases). Germline V gives CDR1 SGHTA, CDR2 FQGNSA. The CDR3 sequence is 16 residues long. Trimming took 5 bases from V and 1 from J, leaving 17 bases between them. The CDR3 bases are TGTGCCAGCAGCCGACCCTTACTAGGCGTCCAAGAGACCCAGTACTTC. This sequence encodes CASSRPLLGVQETQYF.

In this sample, this clonotype turned up many times. This sequence joins TRBV7-2 and TRBJ1-1; 7 nucleotides match TRBD1. The ends lost 5 bases at V and 3 bases at J; junction bases unmatched: 9. The germline CDR1 and CDR2 sequences are SGHTA and FQGNSA. This CDR3 contains 15 residues. The CDR3 loop reads CASSLHRGKDTEAFF. The DNA of the CDR3 is TGTGCCAGCAGCCTTCACAGGGGAAAGGACACTGAAGCTTTCTTT.

This clonotype was detected a few times. The V and J genes are TRBV7-9 and TRBJ1-2; no definite D call. Germline CDR1 is SEHNR and CDR2 is FQNEAQ (reference sequence). This CDR3 has 13 amino acids. Trimming removed 1 base from V and 8 bases from J, with 11 bases in between. CDR3 bases: TGTGCCAGCAGCTTAGAGGTATCAGACGGCTACACCTTC. Its translation is CASSLEVSDGYTF. The full variable domain, in which reference TRBV7-9 and TRBJ1-2 provide the parts outside the CDR3, is DTGVSQNPRHKITKRGQNVTFRCDPISEHNRLYWYRQTLGQGPEFLTYFQNEAQLEKSRLLSDRFSAERPKGSFSTLEIQRTEQGDSAMYLCASSLEVSDGYTFGSGTRLTVV.

This chain connects TRBV10-3 to TRBJ1-1, with D hard to call. The V gene's germline CDR1 is ENHRY and CDR2 SYGVKD. The ends were cut back, 6 bases at V and 4 bases at J, with 12 bases in the middle. This CDR3 comprises 13 residues. The CDR3 nucleotides read TGTGCCATCAGACTCAACCCGGGCACTGAAGCTTTCTTT. Translating it yields CAIRLNPGTEAFF.

The table lists this clonotype with many counts. The DNA for the CDR3 is TGTGCCAGCAGCTTAAAGGGGGGGACTGAAGCTTTCTTT. Amino acid sequence: CASSLKGGTEAFF. The V call is TRBV7-2, the J call TRBJ1-1, with TRBD1 as a possible D gene (6 bases). CDR3 length equals 13 residues. Trimming stripped 2 bases from V and 5 bases from J, with 9 bases between. Germline V lookup: CDR1 SGHTA, CDR2 FQGNSA.

This clonotype has a handful of counts. The chain couples TRBV28 to TRBJ1-4, with no clear D. The CDR3 is 15 residues long. Per germline, CDR1 MDHEN and CDR2 SYDVKM. V gave up 3 bases and J gave up 0 bases, with 8 bases separating them. The CDR3 here is CASSFNGATNEKLFF. CDR3 nucleotide sequence: TGTGCCAGCAGTTTTAACGGTGCAACTAATGAAAAACTGTTTTTT.

This clonotype turned up a few times. The J gene is TRBJ2-3, the V gene TRBV12-3 or TRBV12-4, with 9 bases fitting TRBD2. V was clipped by 0 bases and J by 5 bases; unmatched bases: 3. The CDR3 length is 15 residues. The CDR3 sequence is CASSLALSGRDTQYF. The CDR3 nucleotides are TGTGCCAGCAGTTTAGCCCTTAGCGGGAGAGATACGCAGTATTTT.

V gene TRBV6-2 or TRBV6-3 combines with J gene TRBJ1-5; D is perhaps TRBD1 (5 bases). Deletions cut 8 bases from V and 2 bases from J, with 7 bases between. The CDR3 extends over 12 amino acids. Germline V gives CDR1 MNHEY, CDR2 SVGEGT. CDR3 in amino acids: CASRDGNQPQHF. CDR3 DNA sequence: TGTGCCAGCCGGGACGGCAATCAGCCCCAGCATTTT.

V and J are TRBV6-1 and TRBJ1-5, with D possibly being TRBD1 (5 bases). Germline V lookup: CDR1 MNHNS, CDR2 SASEGT. CDR3 length: 13 residues. The V end lost 3 bases, the J end lost 5 bases, and 8 bases lay between the germline ends. The CDR3 DNA sequence: TGTGCCAGCAGTGAGACGGGACATCAGCCCCAGCATTTT. Protein sequence: CASSETGHQPQHF.

In its sample, this clonotype was seen many times. This sequence joins TRBV12-3 or TRBV12-4 and TRBJ1-2; TRBD1 matches at 10 bases. The ends lost 6 bases at V and 6 bases at J; junction bases unmatched: 13. This CDR3 is 16 amino acids long. The DNA of the CDR3 is TGTGCCAGCAGCTGGACAGGGGGAGGAAGTAGAGATGGCTACACCTTC. It yields the protein CASSWTGGGSRDGYTF.

This clonotype was counted ten times or more. The chain uses TRBV7-2 and TRBJ2-7; TRBD2 matches at 13 bases. CDR1 is SGHTA and CDR2 is FQGNSA in the germline V gene. After removal of 4 bases from V and 1 base from J, the junction contained 10 bases not matched to a gene. This CDR3 contains 18 residues. For the CDR3, the DNA is TGTGCCAGCAGCTCCTTACTAGCGGGAGGGCCTCGGTCCTACGAGCAGTACTTC. Translation: CASSSLLAGGPRSYEQYF.

The chain couples TRBV4-2 to TRBJ2-3; 12 nucleotides match TRBD2. The V gene end was trimmed by 1 base and the J gene end by 2 bases; junction bases not matched to a gene: 1. Per germline, CDR1 LGHNA and CDR2 YNFKEQ. The CDR3 is 16 amino acids. CDR3 loop: CASSQGTSGTTDTQYF. CDR3 sequence (DNA): TGTGCCAGCAGCCAAGGGACTAGCGGGACCACAGATACGCAGTATTTT.

V and J are TRBV2 and TRBJ2-7; D possibly corresponds to TRBD2 (6 bases). Per germline, CDR1 SNHLY and CDR2 FYNNEI. The V end was cut by 7 bases, the J end by 2 bases, with 12 bases between. This CDR3 has 13 residues. The CDR3 loop is CASKPSVTYEQYV. The DNA of the CDR3 is TGTGCCAGCAAGCCTAGCGTAACCTACGAGCAGTACGTC.

This clonotype was observed many times. This sequence joins TRBV7-2 and TRBJ2-4; the match to TRBD2 covers 10 bases. Trimming at V came to 6 bases and at J to 5 bases, leaving 4 bases not matched to a gene. Germline lookup yields CDR1 SGHTA and CDR2 FQGNSA. CDR3 length equals 14 residues. For the CDR3, the DNA is TGTGCCAGCAGGCCGGGACTAGCGCAAAACATTCAGTACTTC. As protein: CASRPGLAQNIQYF.

The chain has TRBV19 and TRBJ1-2, with a weak D call TRBD1 (6 bases). Trimming removed 5 bases from V and 2 bases from J, with 15 bases in between. CDR3 length: 15 amino acids. The V gene's germline CDR1 is LNHDA and CDR2 SQIVND (reference sequence). CDR3 amino acids: CASSDGQIRNYGYTF. Written as DNA, the CDR3 is TGTGCCAGTAGTGACGGACAGATCAGAAACTATGGCTACACCTTC. Filled out from reference TRBV19 and TRBJ1-2, the complete variable domain reads DGGITQSPKYLFRKEGQNVTLSCEQNLNHDAMYWYRQDPGQGLRLIYYSQIVNDFQKGDIAEGYSVSREKKESFPLTVTSAQKNPTAFYLCASSDGQIRNYGYTFGSGTRLTVV.

The chain carries TRBV7-9 and TRBJ2-1; 10 bases are a match to TRBD2. V lost 4 bases, J lost 8 bases, and 8 bases stayed unmatched. The CDR3 length is 15 residues. Per germline, CDR1 SEHNR and CDR2 FQNEAQ (reference sequence). The CDR3 protein is CASSSAGTSVYEQFF. Here the CDR3 DNA reads TGTGCCAGCAGCTCCGCCGGGACTAGCGTGTATGAGCAGTTCTTC.

This clonotype was seen at least ten times. V gene TRBV6-2 or TRBV6-3 combines with J gene TRBJ2-1, with D maybe TRBD2 (6 bases). This CDR3 has 15 amino acids. Germline CDR1 is MNHEY and CDR2 is SVGEGT. The V end lost 6 bases, the J end lost 6 bases, and 18 bases lay between the germline ends. In DNA form, the CDR3 reads TGTGCCAGCAGGGGAGGAGGGCTTAGTCCCAATGAGCAGTTCTTC. It codes for CASRGGGLSPNEQFF.

There are many counts of this clonotype. The V and J genes are TRBV7-2 and TRBJ2-1; D possibly corresponds to TRBD2 (5 bases). The CDR3 extends over 16 amino acids. The germline gives CDR1 SGHTA, CDR2 FQGNSA. V lost 5 bases, J lost 4 bases, and 18 bases lay in between. CDR3 nucleotides: TGTGCCAGCAGCCCTAGGAGGCACGGATCTTACAATGAGCAGTTCTTC. Translating it yields CASSPRRHGSYNEQFF.